This T cell receptor (beta chain) was identified during a study of cytomegalovirus exposure and HLA in healthy donors. CDR1 is SGHRS, CDR2 YFSETQ, per germline. There are 13 residues in the CDR3. V dropped 0 bases and J dropped 2 bases, with 5 bases sitting between them. Findings and limits, study-wide: It was reportedly the case that the classifier diagnosed cytomegalovirus status with high specificity and sensitivity. In all likelihood, a cluster of highly shared sequence variants was a sequencing artifact. Several of the most significant clusters appeared linked to common viral pathogens, based on a later analysis.

Likely unrecorded immune exposures existed in these nominally healthy donors. Notes on this clone: Its antigen is still unknown.

PCR primers comprised 60 Vbeta and 13 Jbeta primers. Generated by immunoSEQ multiplex PCR, the TCRdb table keeps only in-frame clones and is missing some. The table shows roughly 140,000 clones, with roughly 10% occurring only once. The sample consisted of PBMCs. J is TRBJ2-5 and V is TRBV5-1, with D uncertain. This TCR was recovered from a male donor in good health and CMV-seronegative. Here the CDR3 DNA reads TGCGCCAGCAGCTTGGAATTACAAGAGACCCAGTACTTC. Protein product: CASSLELQETQYF. Full variable domain (missing parts from reference TRBV5-1 and TRBJ2-5): KAGVTQTPRYLIKTRGQQVTLSCSPISGHRSVSWYQQTPGQGLQFLFEYFSETQRNKGNFPGRFSGRQFSNSRSEMNVSTLELGDSALYLCASSLELQETQYFGPGTRLLVL.